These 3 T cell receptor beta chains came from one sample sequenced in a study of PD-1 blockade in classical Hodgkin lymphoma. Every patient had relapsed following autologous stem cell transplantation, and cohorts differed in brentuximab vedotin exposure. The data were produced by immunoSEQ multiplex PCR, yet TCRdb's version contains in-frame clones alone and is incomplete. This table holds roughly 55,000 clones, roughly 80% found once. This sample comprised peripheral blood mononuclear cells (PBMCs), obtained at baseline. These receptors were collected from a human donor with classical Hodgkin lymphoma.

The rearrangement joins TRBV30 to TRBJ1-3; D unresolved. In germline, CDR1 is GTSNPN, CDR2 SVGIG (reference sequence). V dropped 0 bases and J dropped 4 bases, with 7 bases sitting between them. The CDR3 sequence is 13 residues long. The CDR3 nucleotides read TGTGCCTGGAGTGTACGATTCGGAAACACCATATATTTT. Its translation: CAWSVRFGNTIYF.

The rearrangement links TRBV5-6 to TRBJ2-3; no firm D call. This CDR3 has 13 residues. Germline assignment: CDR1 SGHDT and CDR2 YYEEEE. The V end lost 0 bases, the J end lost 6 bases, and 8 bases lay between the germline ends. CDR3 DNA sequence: TGTGCCAGCAGCTTGGGAGGTCTCGATACGCAGTATTTT. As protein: CASSLGGLDTQYF.

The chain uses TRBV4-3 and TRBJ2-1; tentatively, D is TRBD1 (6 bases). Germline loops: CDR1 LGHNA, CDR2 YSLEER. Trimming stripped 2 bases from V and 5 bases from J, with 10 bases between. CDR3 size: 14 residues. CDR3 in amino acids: CASSQTDSHNEQFF. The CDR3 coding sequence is TGCGCCAGCAGCCAAACGGACAGTCACAATGAGCAGTTCTTC.